This is a list of T cell receptor beta chains from one sample in a study of blood T cell repertoires in COVID-19. Measured with immunoSEQ multiplex PCR; TCRdb has only the in-frame clones, and not every one. Among about 81,000 clones listed, 82% were seen once. Sequenced: peripheral blood. Receptor source: a human donor in a cohort sampled during active COVID-19. The conserved cysteine and the conserved F or W are not part of the CDR3 here.

j_gene	v_gene	CDR3aa
TRBJ1-1	TRBV5-4	ASSLGTVNTEAF
TRBJ2-2	TRBV2	ASSRGGATGELF
TRBJ1-6	TRBV2	ASSGGGAYNSPLH
TRBJ2-7	TRBV3-1/TRBV3-2	ASKGTGVYEQY
TRBJ1-1	TRBV6-5	ASIHRGGFSEAF
TRBJ1-1	TRBV4-1	ASSRWTATNTEAF
TRBJ1-5	TRBV4-1	ASSQYRDRGLGQPQH
TRBJ1-1	TRBV5-4	ASSFDSMNTEAF
TRBJ1-6	TRBV6-5	ASSPGTGVSPLH
TRBJ1-6	TRBV29-1	SVATGGSSPLH
TRBJ2-7	TRBV2	ASKGSLYEQY
TRBJ1-1	TRBV29-1	SVAQKNTEAF
TRBJ1-5	TRBV7-9	ASSLGTGHQPQH
TRBJ2-3	TRBV7-9	ASSLDAGQRDTQY
TRBJ2-5	TRBV5-1	ASSLEASRPGGTQY
TRBJ1-2	TRBV12-3/TRBV12-4	ASSFTGNGYT
TRBJ1-1	TRBV28	ASSPQGSQAF